The T cell receptor beta chain described here comes from a study of OX40 agonist ivuxolimab in advanced cancers. At the level of the study: Patients' therapy was ivuxolimab, an antibody that acts as an agonist of OX40 (CD134). Allowance was made for prior anti-PD-1, anti-PD-L1 or anti-CTLA-4 therapy, and approximately 40% had some.

Generated by immunoSEQ multiplex PCR, the TCRdb table keeps only in-frame clones and is missing some. This sample has 55,000 to 70,000 clones, with about 82% found just once. CDR1 and CDR2 from the germline V gene are GTSNPN and SVGIG (reference sequence). There are 15 residues in the CDR3. Trimming cost V 4 bases and J 5 bases, with 20 bases left between them. On this clone itself: The antigen is not known.

Study results and caveats: On average, CD8+ T cells showed a greater number of expanded clones than CD4+. The specificity for antigen of the expanded peripheral T cells was not determined.

The chain combines TRBV30 with TRBJ1-2; D might be TRBD1 (6 bases). The input for sequencing was CD4+ or CD8+ T cells sorted from blood, taken in a trial of the OX40 agonist ivuxolimab. The clonotype was recovered from an adult with an advanced solid tumor such as melanoma, head and neck, liver or kidney cancer. CDR3 coding DNA: TGTGCCTGGAATTCGGGGGGGGGCGGGAGTTATGGCTACACCTTC. It codes for CAWNSGGGGSYGYTF.